This record covers a single T cell receptor (beta chain). What it recognizes is unknown. The data derive from a study of T cell responses to AZD1222 COVID-19 vaccine. Study-wide context: Pooled together were second doses at about 4 or about 12 weeks. General study points: The repertoires were collected only after the peak T cell response. At study baseline, merely five or six AZD1222 recipients were seropositive. Clonal diversity may have been underestimated in mostly white British donors.

This CDR3 has 14 amino acids. Germline CDR1 reads SNHLY; CDR2 reads FYNNEI. V gave up 4 bases and J gave up 6 bases, with 13 bases separating them. The protocol was immunoSEQ multiplex PCR, while the TCRdb copy is restricted to in-frame clones and leaves out a portion. The sample shows around 110,000 clones, around 89% of them seen only once. The material was peripheral blood, obtained on day 0 of AZD1222 vaccination. The chain uses TRBV2 and TRBJ1-5, with D possibly being TRBD1 (6 bases). The TCR was taken from an adult in good health. DNA of the CDR3: TGTGCCAGCAGTGCGGTTGGAGGGGGTCAGCCCCAGCATTTT. This codes for CASSAVGGGQPQHF.